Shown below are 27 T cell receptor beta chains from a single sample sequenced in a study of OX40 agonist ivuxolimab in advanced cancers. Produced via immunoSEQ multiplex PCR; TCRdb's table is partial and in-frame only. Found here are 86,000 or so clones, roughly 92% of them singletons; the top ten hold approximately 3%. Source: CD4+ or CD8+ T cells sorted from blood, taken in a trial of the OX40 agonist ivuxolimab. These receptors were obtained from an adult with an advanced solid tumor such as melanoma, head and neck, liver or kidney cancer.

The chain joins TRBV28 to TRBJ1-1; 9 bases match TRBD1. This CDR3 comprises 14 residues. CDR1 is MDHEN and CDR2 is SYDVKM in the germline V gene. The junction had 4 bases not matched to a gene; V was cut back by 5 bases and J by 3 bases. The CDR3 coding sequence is TGTGCCAGCAGTACAGGGGGCGTTTACACTGAAGCTTTCTTT. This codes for CASSTGGVYTEAFF.

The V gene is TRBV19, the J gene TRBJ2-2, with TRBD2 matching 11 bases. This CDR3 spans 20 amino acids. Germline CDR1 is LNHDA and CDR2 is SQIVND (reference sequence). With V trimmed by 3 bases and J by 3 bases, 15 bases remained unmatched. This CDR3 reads CASSMRASGRYYLDTGELFF. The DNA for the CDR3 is TGTGCCAGTAGTATGAGGGCTAGCGGGAGGTACTACTTGGACACCGGGGAGCTGTTTTTT.

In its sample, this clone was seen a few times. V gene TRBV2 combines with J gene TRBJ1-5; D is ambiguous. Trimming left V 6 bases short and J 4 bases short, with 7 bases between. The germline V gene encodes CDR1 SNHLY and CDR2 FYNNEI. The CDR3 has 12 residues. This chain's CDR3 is CASRLVNQPQHF. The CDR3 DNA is TGTGCCAGCAGACTCGTTAATCAGCCCCAGCATTTT.

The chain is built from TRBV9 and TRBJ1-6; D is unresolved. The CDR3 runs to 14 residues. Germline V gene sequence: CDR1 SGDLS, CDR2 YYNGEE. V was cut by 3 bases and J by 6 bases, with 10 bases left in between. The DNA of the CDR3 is TGTGCCAGCAGCGGACCGGGCTTTAATTCACCCCTCCACTTT. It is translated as CASSGPGFNSPLHF.

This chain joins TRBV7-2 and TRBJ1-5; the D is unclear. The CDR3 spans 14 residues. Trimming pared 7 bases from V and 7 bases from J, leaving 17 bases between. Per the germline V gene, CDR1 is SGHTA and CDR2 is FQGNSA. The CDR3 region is CASTSGGRWQPQHF. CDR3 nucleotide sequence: TGTGCCAGCACCTCGGGAGGGAGATGGCAGCCCCAGCATTTT. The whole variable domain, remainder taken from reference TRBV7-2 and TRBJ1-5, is GAGVSQSPSNKVTEKGKDVELRCDPISGHTALYWYRQSLGQGLEFLIYFQGNSAPDKSGLPSDRFSAERTGGSVSTLTIQRTQQEDSAVYLCASTSGGRWQPQHFGDGTRLSIL.

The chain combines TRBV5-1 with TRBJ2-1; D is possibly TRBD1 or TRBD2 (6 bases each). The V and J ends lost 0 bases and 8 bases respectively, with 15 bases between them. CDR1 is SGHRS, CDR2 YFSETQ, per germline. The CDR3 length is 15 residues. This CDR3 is CASSLDGGPPDEQFF. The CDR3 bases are TGCGCCAGCAGCTTGGACGGGGGCCCCCCCGATGAGCAGTTCTTC.

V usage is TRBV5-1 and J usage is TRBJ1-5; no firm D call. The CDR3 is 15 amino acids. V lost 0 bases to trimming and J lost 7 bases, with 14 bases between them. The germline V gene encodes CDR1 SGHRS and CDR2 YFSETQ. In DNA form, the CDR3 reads TGCGCCAGCAGCTTGGGGAACGCGGCCGAACAGCCCCAGCATTTT. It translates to CASSLGNAAEQPQHF.

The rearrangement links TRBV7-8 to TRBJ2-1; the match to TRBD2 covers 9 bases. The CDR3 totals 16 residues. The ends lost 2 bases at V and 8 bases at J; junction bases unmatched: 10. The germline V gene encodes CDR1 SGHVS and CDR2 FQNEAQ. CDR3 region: CASSLFGGRAEYEQFF. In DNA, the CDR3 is TGTGCCAGCAGCTTATTCGGCGGGAGGGCCGAGTATGAGCAGTTCTTC.

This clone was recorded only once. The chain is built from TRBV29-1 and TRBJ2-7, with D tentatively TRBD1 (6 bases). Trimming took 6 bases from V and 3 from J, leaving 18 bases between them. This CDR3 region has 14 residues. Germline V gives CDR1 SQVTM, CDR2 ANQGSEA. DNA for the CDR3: TGCAGCGTCAGGAGTTCCAGAGGGGGCTACGAGCAGTACTTC. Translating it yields CSVRSSRGGYEQYF.

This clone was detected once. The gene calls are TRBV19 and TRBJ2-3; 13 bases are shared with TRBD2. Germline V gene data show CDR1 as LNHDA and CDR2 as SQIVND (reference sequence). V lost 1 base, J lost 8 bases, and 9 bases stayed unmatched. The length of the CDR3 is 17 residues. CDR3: CASSIGGLAGRVGTQYF. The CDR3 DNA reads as TGTGCCAGTAGTATAGGGGGACTAGCGGGAAGGGTCGGTACGCAGTATTTT.

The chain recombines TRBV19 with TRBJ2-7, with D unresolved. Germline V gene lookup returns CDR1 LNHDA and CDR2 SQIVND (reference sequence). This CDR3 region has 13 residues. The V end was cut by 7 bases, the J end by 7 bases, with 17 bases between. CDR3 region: CASTHPGSGEQYF. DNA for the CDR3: TGTGCCAGTACCCACCCCGGTTCTGGGGAGCAGTACTTC. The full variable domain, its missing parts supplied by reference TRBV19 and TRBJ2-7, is DGGITQSPKYLFRKEGQNVTLSCEQNLNHDAMYWYRQDPGQGLRLIYYSQIVNDFQKGDIAEGYSVSREKKESFPLTVTSAQKNPTAFYLCASTHPGSGEQYFGPGTRLTVT.

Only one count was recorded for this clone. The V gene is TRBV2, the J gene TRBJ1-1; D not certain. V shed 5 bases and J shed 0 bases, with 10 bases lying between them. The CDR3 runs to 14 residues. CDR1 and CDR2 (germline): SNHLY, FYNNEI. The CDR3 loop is CASSSGRLNTEAFF. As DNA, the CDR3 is TGTGCCAGCAGTTCCGGACGGTTGAACACTGAAGCTTTCTTT.

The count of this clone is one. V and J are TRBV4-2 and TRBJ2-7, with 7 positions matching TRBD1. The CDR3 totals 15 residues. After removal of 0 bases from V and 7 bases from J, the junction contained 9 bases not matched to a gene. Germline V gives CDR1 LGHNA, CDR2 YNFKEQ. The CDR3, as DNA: TGTGCCAGCAGCCAAGAGGCCAGGGGGACGGGTGAGCAGTACTTC. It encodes CASSQEARGTGEQYF.

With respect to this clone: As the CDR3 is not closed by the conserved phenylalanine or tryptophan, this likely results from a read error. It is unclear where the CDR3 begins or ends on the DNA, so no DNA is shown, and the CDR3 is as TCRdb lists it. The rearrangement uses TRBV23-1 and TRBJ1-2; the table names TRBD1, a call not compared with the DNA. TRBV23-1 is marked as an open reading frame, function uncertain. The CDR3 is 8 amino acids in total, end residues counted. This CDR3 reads CASSQGGL.

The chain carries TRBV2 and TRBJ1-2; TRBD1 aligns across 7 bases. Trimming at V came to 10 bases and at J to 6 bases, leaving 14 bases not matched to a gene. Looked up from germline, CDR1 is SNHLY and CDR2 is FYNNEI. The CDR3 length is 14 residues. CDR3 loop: CATLRGQSVDGYTF. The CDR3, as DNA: TGTGCCACCTTAAGGGGACAGAGCGTCGATGGCTACACCTTC.

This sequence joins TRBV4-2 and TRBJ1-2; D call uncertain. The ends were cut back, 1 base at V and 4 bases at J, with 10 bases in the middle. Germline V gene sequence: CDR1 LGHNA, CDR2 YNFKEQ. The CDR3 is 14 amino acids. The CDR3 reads CASSQVGVSYGYTF. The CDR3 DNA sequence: TGTGCCAGCAGCCAAGTCGGGGTCTCCTATGGCTACACCTTC.

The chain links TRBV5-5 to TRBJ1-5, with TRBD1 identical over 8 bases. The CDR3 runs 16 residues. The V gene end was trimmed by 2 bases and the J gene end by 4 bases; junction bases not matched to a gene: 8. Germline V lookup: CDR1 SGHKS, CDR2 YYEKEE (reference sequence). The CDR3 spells CASSLHPGTGNQPQHF. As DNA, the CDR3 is TGTGCCAGCAGCTTACACCCCGGGACAGGTAATCAGCCCCAGCATTTT.

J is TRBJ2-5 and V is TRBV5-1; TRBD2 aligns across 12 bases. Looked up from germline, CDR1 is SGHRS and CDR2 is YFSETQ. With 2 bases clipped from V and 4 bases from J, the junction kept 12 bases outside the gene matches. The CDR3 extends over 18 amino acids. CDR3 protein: CASSLMSPTSGGRETQYF. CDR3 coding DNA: TGCGCCAGCAGCTTAATGTCCCCTACTAGCGGGGGGAGAGAGACCCAGTACTTC.

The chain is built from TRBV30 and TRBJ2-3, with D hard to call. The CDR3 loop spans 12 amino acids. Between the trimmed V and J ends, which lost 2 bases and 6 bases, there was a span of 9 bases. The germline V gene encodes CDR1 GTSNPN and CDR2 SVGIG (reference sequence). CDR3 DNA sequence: TGTGCCTGGAGTAAACTAAGGGATACGCAGTATTTT. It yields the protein CAWSKLRDTQYF.

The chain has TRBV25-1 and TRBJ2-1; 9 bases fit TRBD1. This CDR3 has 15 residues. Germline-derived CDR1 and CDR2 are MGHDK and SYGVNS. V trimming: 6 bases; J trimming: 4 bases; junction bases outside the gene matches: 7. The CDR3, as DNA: TGTGCCAGCAGCCCCGGGACAGGGTTTTACAATGAGCAGTTCTTC. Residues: CASSPGTGFYNEQFF. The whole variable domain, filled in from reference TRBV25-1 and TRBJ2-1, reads EADIYQTPRYLVIGTGKKITLECSQTMGHDKMYWYQQDPGMELHLIHYSYGVNSTEKGDLSSESTVSRIRTEHFPLTLESARPSHTSQYLCASSPGTGFYNEQFFGPGTRLTVL.

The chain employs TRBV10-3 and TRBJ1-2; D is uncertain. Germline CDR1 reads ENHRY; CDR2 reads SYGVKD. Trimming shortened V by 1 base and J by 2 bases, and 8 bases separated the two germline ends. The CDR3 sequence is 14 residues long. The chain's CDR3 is CAISELGENYGYTF. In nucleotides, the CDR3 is TGTGCCATCAGTGAGTTGGGAGAAAACTATGGCTACACCTTC.

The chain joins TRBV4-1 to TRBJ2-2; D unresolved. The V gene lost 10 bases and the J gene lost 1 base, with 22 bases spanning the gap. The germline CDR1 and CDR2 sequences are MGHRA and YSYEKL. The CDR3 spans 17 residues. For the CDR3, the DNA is TGCGCCACCCAGCCAATATTAGGGTCCGAGAACACCGGGGAGCTGTTTTTT. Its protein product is CATQPILGSENTGELFF.

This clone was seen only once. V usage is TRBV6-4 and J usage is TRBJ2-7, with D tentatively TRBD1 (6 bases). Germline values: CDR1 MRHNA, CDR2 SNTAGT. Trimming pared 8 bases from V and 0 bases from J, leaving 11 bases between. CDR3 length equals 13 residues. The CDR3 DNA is TGTGCCAGCCCGGGACACTACTCCTACGAGCAGTACTTC. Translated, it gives CASPGHYSYEQYF.

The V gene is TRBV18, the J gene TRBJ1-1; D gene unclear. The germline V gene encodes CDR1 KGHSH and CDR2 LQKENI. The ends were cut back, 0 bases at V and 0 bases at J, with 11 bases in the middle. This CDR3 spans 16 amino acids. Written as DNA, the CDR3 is TGTGCCAGCTCACCACCGGCAGTCCGGGTGAACACTGAAGCTTTCTTT. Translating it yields CASSPPAVRVNTEAFF.

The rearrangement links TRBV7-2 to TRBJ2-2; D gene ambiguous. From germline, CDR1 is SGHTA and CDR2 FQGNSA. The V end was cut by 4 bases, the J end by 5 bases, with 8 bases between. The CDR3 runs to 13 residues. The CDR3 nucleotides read TGTGCCAGCAGCTCCGCTCGGACCGGGGAGCTGTTTTTT. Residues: CASSSARTGELFF.

The chain's CDR3 is CASRRGGVVQETQYF. The DNA for the CDR3 is TGTGCCAGCAGGCGGGGGGGGGTTGTACAAGAGACCCAGTACTTC. This sequence joins TRBV2 and TRBJ2-5; 9 nucleotides agree with TRBD2. The ends lost 6 bases at V and 2 bases at J; junction bases unmatched: 7. The germline V gene has CDR1 SNHLY and CDR2 FYNNEI. This CDR3 spans 15 amino acids. Full variable domain (remainder filled in from reference TRBV2 and TRBJ2-5): EPEVTQTPSHQVTQMGQEVILRCVPISNHLYFYWYRQILGQKVEFLVSFYNNEISEKSEIFDDQFSVERPDGSNFTLKIRSTKLEDSAMYFCASRRGGVVQETQYFGPGTRLLVL.

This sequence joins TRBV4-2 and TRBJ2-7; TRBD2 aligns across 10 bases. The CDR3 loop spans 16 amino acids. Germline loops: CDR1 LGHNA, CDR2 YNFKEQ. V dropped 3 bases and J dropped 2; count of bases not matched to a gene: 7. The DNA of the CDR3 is TGTGCCAGCAGCCAGTCCGGGACTAGCGCGGCCTACGAGCAGTACTTC. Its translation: CASSQSGTSAAYEQYF.